A single sample is the source of the 10 T cell receptor beta chains below, sequenced in a study of metastatic and nonmetastatic thyroid tumors. There were no patients who had received any treatment before thyroid surgery. TCRdb ran MiXCR on the PCR reads. The sample includes almost 9,500 clones, around 30% of them seen just once. The specimen sequenced was tumor tissue. These TCRs come from a female donor with papillary thyroid cancer or a benign thyroid nodule (not recorded which). Some clones in this sample may be carry-over from other donors' samples.

The CDR3 nucleotides are TGTGCCAGCCGCATTCGGGGCACAGGGGCCTCGAATAATTCACCCCTCCACTTT. This encodes CASRIRGTGASNNSPLHF. This chain links TRBV19 with TRBJ1-6, with 7 bases matching TRBD1. V shed 9 bases, J shed 5 bases, and the junction held 19 bases outside the gene matches. The germline V gene encodes CDR1 LNHDA and CDR2 SQIVND (reference sequence). This CDR3 contains 18 residues.

Within the sample, this clone is medium-sized. As DNA, the CDR3 is TGCAGTGCTAGAGATCCCATGCTCAGTTCAGATACGCAGTATTTT. Its translation: CSARDPMLSSDTQYF. The V and J genes are TRBV20-1 and TRBJ2-3; D uncertain. Germline V gene data show CDR1 as DFQATT and CDR2 as SNEGSKA (reference sequence). The CDR3 runs 15 residues. Trimming removed 0 bases at V and 4 bases at J, with 14 bases between.

This clone ranks as large. The J gene is TRBJ1-2, the V gene TRBV13; TRBD1 agrees at 9 bases. Looked up from germline, CDR1 is PRHDT and CDR2 is FYEKMQ (reference sequence). V was clipped by 2 bases and J by 8 bases; unmatched bases: 12. The CDR3 covers 16 residues. The CDR3 DNA follows: TGTGCCAGCAGCTTATATATTGGGACAGGGCTAGGCGGCTACACCTTC. This sequence encodes CASSLYIGTGLGGYTF. The entire variable domain, with the rest obtained from reference TRBV13 and TRBJ1-2, is as follows: AAGVIQSPRHLIKEKRETATLKCYPIPRHDTVYWYQQGPGQDPQFLISFYEKMQSDKGSIPDRFSAQQFSDYHSELNMSSLELGDSALYFCASSLYIGTGLGGYTFGSGTRLTVV.

This clone is classed as medium-sized. The gene calls are TRBV12-3 or TRBV12-4 and TRBJ2-6; D gene unclear. With 5 bases removed from V and 0 bases from J, the gap between germline ends came to 5 bases. This CDR3 comprises 14 residues. The CDR3 DNA follows: TGTGCCAGCAGTGACACCTCTGGGGCCAACGTCCTGACTTTC. Amino acid sequence: CASSDTSGANVLTF.

This clone was picked up one time. The chain carries TRBV7-2 and TRBJ1-1, with 9 bases aligning to TRBD1. Per germline, CDR1 SGHTA and CDR2 FQGNSA. V lost 5 bases and J lost 5; bases outside the gene matches: 3. The CDR3 loop spans 13 amino acids. The CDR3 nucleotides are TGTGCCAGCAGCACAGGGGGCCGGACTGAAGCTTTCTTT. It encodes CASSTGGRTEAFF.

This clone showed up many times. This chain uses TRBV20-1 with TRBJ2-1; 8 bases are a match to TRBD2. The CDR3 covers 12 residues. J was trimmed by 9 bases and V by 6 bases; bases with no gene match: 7. The germline V gene encodes CDR1 DFQATT and CDR2 SNEGSKA (reference sequence). CDR3 nucleotide sequence: TGCAGTGCCCCCCGGGAGGGCCGTGAGCAGTTCTTC. Residues: CSAPREGREQFF.

This clone is termed large. The V and J genes are TRBV4-3 and TRBJ2-7, with TRBD2 as a possible D gene (5 bases). Trimming removed 3 bases at V and 0 bases at J, with 9 bases between. The CDR3 sequence is 14 residues long. Germline V CDR1 and CDR2: LGHNA, YSLEER. The CDR3 is CASSQWESSYEQYF. The CDR3 DNA reads as TGCGCCAGCAGCCAGTGGGAGAGCTCCTACGAGCAGTACTTC.

The chain links TRBV19 to TRBJ1-2; D unresolved. The length of the CDR3 is 14 residues. The germline V gene encodes CDR1 LNHDA and CDR2 SQIVND (reference sequence). V was clipped by 1 base and J by 3 bases, with 9 bases between them. CDR3 amino acids: CASSIGRAYYGYTF. DNA of the CDR3: TGTGCCAGTAGTATAGGCCGGGCTTACTATGGCTACACCTTC.

In DNA form, the CDR3 reads TGTGCCAGCAGCCGCTCAGGGGATAACTATGGCTACACCTTC. It translates to CASSRSGDNYGYTF. The chain couples TRBV7-9 to TRBJ1-2; TRBD1 is a possible D gene (6 bases). This CDR3 has 14 residues. Germline-derived CDR1 and CDR2 are SEHNR and FQNEAQ (reference sequence). V was pared by 5 bases and J by 1 base, with 11 bases between.

This clone qualifies as medium-sized (0.01 to 0.1%). This chain uses TRBV28 with TRBJ2-1, with D possibly TRBD2 on 5 matching bases. Between the trimmed V and J ends, which lost 1 base and 12 bases, there was a span of 13 bases. Germline V gene sequence: CDR1 MDHEN, CDR2 SYDVKM. This CDR3 contains 13 residues. CDR3 sequence: CASSLLDSRSQFF. CDR3 nucleotide sequence: TGTGCCAGCAGTTTATTGGACTCCCGATCGCAGTTCTTC.